This T cell receptor beta chain was obtained from a study of blood T cells in healthy people across ages. Study conclusions and caveats: Long-lived donors carried more naive CD4+ cells and greater diversity than aged donors. A roughly linear fall in TCR beta diversity per million T cells was seen with increasing age. Unsorted PBMCs ruled out conclusive naive versus antigen-experienced comparison.

With 4 bases removed from V and 5 bases from J, the gap between germline ends came to 12 bases. The CDR3 has 14 amino acids. Germline V gene lookup returns CDR1 MGHDK and CDR2 SYGVNS. Alongside a J-beta primer mix, a sample-barcoded 5' primer served in a second PCR lasting about 7 to 12 cycles. TCRdb re-derived calls from the 5' RACE reads in MiXCR, one entry per CDR3 protein. The table has about 1 million distinct CDR3 sequences, 35% to 55% seen once. There are a few counts of this clonotype. Its specificity is not known. The sequence derives from an older woman in good health. The V and J genes are TRBV25-1 and TRBJ2-1; D not resolved. The sequencing input was blood. DNA for the CDR3: TGTGCCAGCAGTGGGTACCGGTCTCACAATGAGCAGTTCTTC. Translating gives CASSGYRSHNEQFF.